What follows are 2 T cell receptor beta chains derived from one specimen sequenced in a study of T cell repertoires in ileal Crohn's disease. Documented time point: neoterminal ileum biopsy at postoperative endoscopy, about 6 months after surgery. Data came from immunoSEQ multiplex PCR; TCRdb stores just in-frame clones and leaves some out. This sample yields about 15,000 clones, of which around 80% are seen a single time; around 4.1% belongs to the top ten. The sample comprised ileal tissue. Receptors originate from an adult with Crohn's disease.

This clone showed up just once. The chain carries TRBV19 and TRBJ2-7; D might be TRBD1 (7 bases). Trimming took off 4 bases at V and 7 bases at J, with 14 bases between the two ends. CDR1 is LNHDA and CDR2 is SQIVND in the germline V gene (reference sequence). The CDR3 loop spans 13 amino acids. The CDR3, as DNA: TGTGCCAGTAGTACGACAGGGAGGAGGGAGCAGTACTTC. It encodes CASSTTGRREQYF.

This sequence joins TRBV18 and TRBJ1-1; 7 positions agree with TRBD1. The CDR3 spans 19 residues. The trim removed 0 bases at V and 2 bases at J, leaving 15 bases unmatched. Germline V gene sequence: CDR1 KGHSH, CDR2 LQKENI. Written as DNA, the CDR3 is TGTGCCAGCTCACCACCTGACAGGGCCCCTCAACTCGGTAACACTGAAGCTTTCTTT. Amino acid sequence: CASSPPDRAPQLGNTEAFF.